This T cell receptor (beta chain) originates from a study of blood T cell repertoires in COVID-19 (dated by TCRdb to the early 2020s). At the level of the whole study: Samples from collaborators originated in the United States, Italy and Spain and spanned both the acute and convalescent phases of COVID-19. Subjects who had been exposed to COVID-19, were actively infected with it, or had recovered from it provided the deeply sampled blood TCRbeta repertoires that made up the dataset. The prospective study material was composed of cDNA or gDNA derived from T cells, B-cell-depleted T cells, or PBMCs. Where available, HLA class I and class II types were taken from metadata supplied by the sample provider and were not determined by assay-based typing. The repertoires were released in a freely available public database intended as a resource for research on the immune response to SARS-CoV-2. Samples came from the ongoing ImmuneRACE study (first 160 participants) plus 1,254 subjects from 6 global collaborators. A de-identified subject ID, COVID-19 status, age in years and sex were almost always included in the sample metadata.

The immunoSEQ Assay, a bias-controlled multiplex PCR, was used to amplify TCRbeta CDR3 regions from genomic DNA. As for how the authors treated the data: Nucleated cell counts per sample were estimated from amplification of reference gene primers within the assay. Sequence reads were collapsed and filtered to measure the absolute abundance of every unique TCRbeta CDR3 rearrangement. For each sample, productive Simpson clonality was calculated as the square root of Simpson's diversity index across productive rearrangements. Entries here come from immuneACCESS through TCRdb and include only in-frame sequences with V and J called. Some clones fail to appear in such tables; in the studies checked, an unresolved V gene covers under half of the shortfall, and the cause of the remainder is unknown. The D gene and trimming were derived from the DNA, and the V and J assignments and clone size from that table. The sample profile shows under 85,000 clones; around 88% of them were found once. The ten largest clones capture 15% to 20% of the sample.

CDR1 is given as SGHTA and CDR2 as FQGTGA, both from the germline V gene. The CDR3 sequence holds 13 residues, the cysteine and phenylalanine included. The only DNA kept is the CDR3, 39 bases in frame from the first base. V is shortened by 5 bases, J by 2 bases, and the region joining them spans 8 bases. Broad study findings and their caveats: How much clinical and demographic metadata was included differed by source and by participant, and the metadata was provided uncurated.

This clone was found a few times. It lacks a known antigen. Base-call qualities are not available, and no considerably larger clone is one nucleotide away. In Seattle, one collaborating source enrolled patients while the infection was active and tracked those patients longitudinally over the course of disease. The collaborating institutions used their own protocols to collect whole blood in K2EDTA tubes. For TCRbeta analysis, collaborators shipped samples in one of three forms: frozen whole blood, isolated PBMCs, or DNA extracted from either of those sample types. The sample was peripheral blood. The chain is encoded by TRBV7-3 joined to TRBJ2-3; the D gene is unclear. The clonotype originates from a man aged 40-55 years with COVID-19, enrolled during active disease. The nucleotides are TGTGCCAGCAGCCGCCTATACACAGATACGCAGTATTTT. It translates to CASSRLYTDTQYF.